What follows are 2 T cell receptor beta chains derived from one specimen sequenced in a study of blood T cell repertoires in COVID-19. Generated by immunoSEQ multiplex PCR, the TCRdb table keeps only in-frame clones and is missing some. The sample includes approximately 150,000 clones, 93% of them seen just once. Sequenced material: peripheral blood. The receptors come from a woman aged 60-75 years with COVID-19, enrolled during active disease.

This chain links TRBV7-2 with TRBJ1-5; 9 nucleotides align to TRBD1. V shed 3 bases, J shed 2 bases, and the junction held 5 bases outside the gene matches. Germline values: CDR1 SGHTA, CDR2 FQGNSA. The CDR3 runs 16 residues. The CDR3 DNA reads TGTGCCAGCAGCTTCGGGACAGGGACTGGCAATCAGCCCCAGCATTTT. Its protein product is CASSFGTGTGNQPQHF.

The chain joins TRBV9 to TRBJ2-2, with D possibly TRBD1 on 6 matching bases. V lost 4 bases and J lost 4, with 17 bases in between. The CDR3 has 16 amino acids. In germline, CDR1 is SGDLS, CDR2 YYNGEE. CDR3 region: CASSSSRGWGTGELFF. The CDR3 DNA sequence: TGTGCCAGCAGCTCTAGTAGGGGGTGGGGCACCGGGGAGCTGTTTTTT.